Following are 22 T cell receptor beta chains from one sample sequenced in a study of cytomegalovirus exposure and HLA in healthy donors. TCRdb keeps only in-frame clones here, not all; method: immunoSEQ multiplex PCR. This sample has about 140,000 clones, with approximately 85% found just once. Sequenced material: PBMCs. All receptors come from a woman in her 30s in good health and CMV-seronegative.

The CDR3 loop is CASSSGTGGTGNTIYF. In nucleotides, the CDR3 is TGTGCCAGCAGTTCCGGGACAGGGGGCACTGGAAACACCATATATTTT. The rearrangement joins TRBV28 to TRBJ1-3; the match to TRBD1 covers 12 bases. V lost 4 bases to trimming and J lost 2 bases; unmatched junction nucleotides: 3. The CDR3 is 16 amino acids. Germline CDR1 is MDHEN and CDR2 is SYDVKM.

The chain combines TRBV7-8 with TRBJ2-7, with D possibly TRBD1 on 5 matching bases. Germline values: CDR1 SGHVS, CDR2 FQNEAQ. The germline V and J ends were trimmed by 2 bases and 3 bases, with 14 bases remaining between them. The CDR3 sequence is 15 residues long. CDR3 nucleotides: TGTGCCAGCAGCTTAAGCGCCGGGCAGGGCTACGAGCAGTACTTC. It encodes CASSLSAGQGYEQYF.

The chain employs TRBV7-9 and TRBJ1-1; 11 bases line up with TRBD1. V lost 5 bases and J lost 1; bases outside the gene matches: 6. Germline CDR1 and CDR2: SEHNR and FQNEAQ (reference sequence). CDR3 length equals 16 residues. This chain's CDR3 is CASSRTGGRRNTEAFF. As DNA, the CDR3 is TGTGCCAGCAGCCGGACAGGGGGCAGAAGGAACACTGAAGCTTTCTTT.

The chain carries TRBV4-1 and TRBJ1-2; 8 bases match TRBD1. V trimming: 2 bases; J trimming: 5 bases; junction bases outside the gene matches: 7. CDR1 and CDR2 from the germline V gene are MGHRA and YSYEKL. This CDR3 is built from 15 residues. This CDR3 is CASSQPDRELYGYTF. The CDR3 nucleotides are TGCGCCAGCAGCCAACCGGACAGGGAATTATATGGCTACACCTTC.

This chain links TRBV19 with TRBJ1-5, with 7 nucleotides matching TRBD1. V trimming: 5 bases; J trimming: 1 base; junction bases outside the gene matches: 5. This CDR3 has 15 amino acids. The germline V gene encodes CDR1 LNHDA and CDR2 SQIVND (reference sequence). The CDR3 spells CASSRDSYSNQPQHF. CDR3 sequence (DNA): TGTGCCAGTAGTCGGGACAGTTACAGCAATCAGCCCCAGCATTTT. The whole variable domain, filled in from reference TRBV19 and TRBJ1-5, reads DGGITQSPKYLFRKEGQNVTLSCEQNLNHDAMYWYRQDPGQGLRLIYYSQIVNDFQKGDIAEGYSVSREKKESFPLTVTSAQKNPTAFYLCASSRDSYSNQPQHFGDGTRLSIL.

J is TRBJ2-3 and V is TRBV7-2; 10 nucleotides agree with TRBD2. CDR3 length: 14 amino acids. Germline V gene data show CDR1 as SGHTA and CDR2 as FQGNSA. The V segment lost 3 bases and the J segment 6 bases; nucleotides outside the gene matches: 3. The CDR3: CASSFQRGGDTQYF. Written as DNA, the CDR3 is TGTGCCAGCAGCTTTCAGCGGGGGGGCGATACGCAGTATTTT.

This sequence joins TRBV2 and TRBJ2-1; tentative D call: TRBD2 (6 bases). Germline CDR1 SNHLY, CDR2 FYNNEI. Trimming left V 4 bases short and J 4 bases short, with 14 bases between. The CDR3 covers 15 residues. Here the CDR3 reads CASSVGTAIYNEQFF. Written as DNA, the CDR3 is TGTGCCAGCAGTGTGGGGACTGCCATTTACAATGAGCAGTTCTTC.

In its sample, this clone was seen once. This chain uses TRBV4-1 with TRBJ1-6, with TRBD1 as a possible D gene (6 bases). The CDR3 sequence is 15 residues long. Looked up from germline, CDR1 is MGHRA and CDR2 is YSYEKL. Trimming removed 1 base at V and 7 bases at J, with 11 bases between. The CDR3 reads CASSQVRGFNSPLHF. CDR3 coding DNA: TGCGCCAGCAGCCAAGTGAGGGGGTTCAATTCACCCCTCCACTTT.

This clone was counted a few times. The chain couples TRBV2 to TRBJ2-5; D not certain. The CDR3 is 12 amino acids. Trimming cost V 4 bases and J 1 base, with 4 bases left between them. Germline V CDR1 and CDR2: SNHLY, FYNNEI. The CDR3 nucleotides read TGTGCCAGCAGTGCGGGCCAAGAGACCCAGTACTTC. This sequence encodes CASSAGQETQYF.

The CDR3 loop reads CASSLDKEGYTF. The CDR3 nucleotides read TGTGCCAGCAGTCTGGACAAGGAGGGCTACACCTTC. The rearrangement uses TRBV6-1 and TRBJ1-2; weak D call: TRBD1 (5 bases). CDR3 length: 12 amino acids. Germline assignment: CDR1 MNHNS and CDR2 SASEGT. V was clipped by 5 bases and J by 8 bases, with 12 bases between them.

V usage is TRBV10-3 and J usage is TRBJ1-1; 7 bases agree with TRBD1. V was pared by 6 bases and J by 0 bases, with 7 bases of the junction left unmatched. Germline loops: CDR1 ENHRY, CDR2 SYGVKD. CDR3 length: 15 residues. The CDR3 protein is CAIRARQGVNTEAFF. CDR3 in DNA: TGTGCCATCAGGGCGAGACAGGGCGTGAACACTGAAGCTTTCTTT.

The chain employs TRBV27 and TRBJ2-1; 14 bases line up with TRBD2. The CDR3 length is 16 residues. CDR1 and CDR2 from the germline V gene are MNHEY and SMNVEV (reference sequence). Trimming cost V 5 bases and J 6 bases; bases outside gene matches: 6. The CDR3 DNA reads TGTGCCAGCAGTCGAAGGACTAGCGGGGGGACCAATGAGCAGTTCTTC. Translated: CASSRRTSGGTNEQFF.

J is TRBJ1-5 and V is TRBV14, with TRBD1 as a possible D gene (6 bases). Germline CDR1 reads SGHDN; CDR2 reads FVKESK. The CDR3 runs 14 residues. The V and J ends lost 9 bases and 0 bases respectively, with 12 bases between them. The CDR3 region is CARTQGDSNQPQHF. The DNA for the CDR3 is TGTGCCAGAACACAGGGCGATAGCAATCAGCCCCAGCATTTT.

V is TRBV27 and J is TRBJ2-7; 7 positions match TRBD1. V trimming: 5 bases; J trimming: 1 base; junction bases outside the gene matches: 2. Germline CDR1 MNHEY, CDR2 SMNVEV (reference sequence). The length of the CDR3 is 13 residues. The CDR3 sequence: CASSVGQSYEQYF. In nucleotides, the CDR3 is TGTGCCAGCAGTGTGGGACAGTCCTACGAGCAGTACTTC.

DNA for the CDR3: TGTGCCAGCAGCTTGGCAGGGGTGAACACCGGGGAGCTGTTTTTT. This translates into CASSLAGVNTGELFF. V and J are TRBV11-2 and TRBJ2-2, with D perhaps TRBD1 (6 bases). The germline V gene encodes CDR1 SGHAT and CDR2 FQNNGV. CDR3 size: 15 residues. Trimming left V 3 bases short and J 1 base short, with 9 bases between.

This CDR3 is CASSIVTGRDEKLFF. DNA for the CDR3: TGTGCCAGTAGTATAGTAACAGGAAGGGATGAAAAACTGTTTTTT. The V and J genes are TRBV19 and TRBJ1-4, with a tentative D call TRBD1 (5 bases). Germline V gene sequence: CDR1 LNHDA, CDR2 SQIVND (reference sequence). Trimming removed 1 base at V and 6 bases at J, with 12 bases between. The CDR3 extends over 15 amino acids.

This rearrangement joins TRBV6-1 to TRBJ2-1; perhaps TRBD2 as D (6 bases). V gave up 5 bases and J gave up 2 bases, with 13 bases separating them. This CDR3 comprises 15 residues. CDR1 is MNHNS and CDR2 is SASEGT in the germline V gene. Here the CDR3 DNA reads TGTGCCAGCAGTACCGGGACTCCTACCTACAATGAGCAGTTCTTC. Encoded protein: CASSTGTPTYNEQFF.

This clone occurred a few times. This sequence joins TRBV4-2 and TRBJ2-2; D perhaps matches TRBD2 (6 bases). Germline V CDR1 and CDR2: LGHNA, YNFKEQ. With 3 bases removed from V and 6 bases from J, the gap between germline ends came to 14 bases. CDR3 length: 15 residues. The CDR3 DNA sequence: TGTGCCAGCAGCCAGTACTCGTCGGGAGCCGGGGAGCTGTTTTTT. Its translation is CASSQYSSGAGELFF.

J is TRBJ1-1 and V is TRBV15, with a possible D match to TRBD1 (5 bases). V lost 3 bases and J lost 5, with 13 bases in between. Per germline, CDR1 LNHNV and CDR2 YYDKDF (reference sequence). This CDR3 has 14 amino acids. CDR3 amino acids: CATSSRGGGTEAFF. The CDR3 nucleotides are TGTGCCACCAGCAGCCGCGGGGGAGGTACTGAAGCTTTCTTT.

The chain employs TRBV29-1 and TRBJ1-1, with D maybe TRBD1 (5 bases). CDR1 SQVTM and CDR2 ANQGSEA come from the germline V gene. CDR3 length: 12 amino acids. V shed 7 bases and J shed 7 bases, with 16 bases lying between them. CDR3 DNA sequence: TGCAGCGGATCTCAGGGAATTGGTGAAGCTTTCTTT. It encodes CSGSQGIGEAFF.

V gene TRBV6-6 combines with J gene TRBJ2-1; D is undetermined. Germline V gene lookup returns CDR1 MNHNY and CDR2 SVGAGI (reference sequence). Between the trimmed V and J ends, which lost 7 bases and 7 bases, there was a span of 14 bases. This CDR3 has 13 residues. The CDR3: CASTSRVLNEQFF. CDR3 bases: TGTGCCAGCACCTCCCGGGTGCTTAATGAGCAGTTCTTC.

DNA of the CDR3: TGTGCCAGCAGCTTAACAGGCGCTAGCGTGAACACCGGGGAGCTGTTTTTT. The encoded protein is CASSLTGASVNTGELFF. V usage is TRBV7-3 and J usage is TRBJ2-2, with D perhaps TRBD2 (6 bases). The CDR3 totals 17 residues. Per germline, CDR1 SGHTA and CDR2 FQGTGA. The V and J ends lost 0 bases and 1 base respectively, with 12 bases between them. The full variable domain, with the rest looked up from reference TRBV7-3 and TRBJ2-2, is GAGVSQTPSNKVTEKGKYVELRCDPISGHTALYWYRQSLGQGPEFLIYFQGTGAADDSGLPNDRFFAVRPEGSVSTLKIQRTERGDSAVYLCASSLTGASVNTGELFFGEGSRLTVL.